These 11 T cell receptor beta chains came from one sample sequenced in a study of regulatory T cells in long-lasting Graves disease. Time point meaning: persistent/refractory GD, antithyroid drugs over 5 years with positive TRAb. RNA extracted from PBMCs served as the sequencing template. Through Arm-PCR of CDR3 regions and iRepertoire HTBI primers, TCR beta libraries were built. TCRdb processed the multiplex PCR reads anew with MiXCR; each CDR3 protein has one entry. The table has about 400,000 distinct CDR3 sequences, about a fifth seen once. Sequences were derived from peripheral blood mononuclear cells (PBMCs), sampled when the disease was refractory, from a patient treated with antithyroid drugs. These receptors were obtained from a female donor with Graves disease.

This clonotype was recorded at least ten times. The gene calls are TRBV6-1 and TRBJ1-1; 7 positions agree with TRBD1. This CDR3 is 12 amino acids long. V dropped 10 bases and J dropped 0; count of bases not matched to a gene: 2. In germline, CDR1 is MNHNS, CDR2 SASEGT. The CDR3 coding sequence is TGTGCCACCCAGGGGGTGAACACTGAAGCTTTCTTT. Its protein is CATQGVNTEAFF.

This clonotype has a handful of counts. This chain uses TRBV11-2 with TRBJ2-7; no definite D call. The V gene's germline CDR1 is SGHAT and CDR2 FQNNGV. V was trimmed by 1 base and J by 5 bases, leaving 12 bases between them. The CDR3 loop spans 14 amino acids. Here the CDR3 DNA reads TGTGCCAGCAGCTTAGCCGTGGCGTCCCACGAGCAGTACTTC. It is translated as CASSLAVASHEQYF.

Concerning this clonotype: A read error is possible here, since a much larger clone lies one base away. The rearrangement uses TRBV28 and TRBJ2-5; TRBD1 matches 8 bases. The CDR3 totals 15 residues. Germline CDR1 MDHEN, CDR2 SYDVKM. CDR3 protein: CASSGGSSYQESQYF. CDR3 nucleotides: TGTGCCAGCTCAGGGGGCAGCTCGTACCAAGAGTCCCAGTACTTC.

This clonotype was observed a few times. The V gene is TRBV20-1, the J gene TRBJ2-2; tentatively, D is TRBD2 (6 bases). In germline, CDR1 is DFQATT, CDR2 SNEGSKA (reference sequence). Trimming shortened V by 0 bases and J by 1 base, and 12 bases separated the two germline ends. This CDR3 comprises 16 residues. In nucleotides, the CDR3 is TGCAGTGCTAGAGATGGACGGGACTGGAACACCGGGGAGCTGTTTTTT. Its translation: CSARDGRDWNTGELFF.

This clonotype came up a few times. The rearrangement uses TRBV29-1 and TRBJ1-2; 9 bases line up with TRBD1. CDR3 size: 13 residues. J gave up 3 bases and V 6 bases, and 5 bases lay outside the gene matches. Germline V gene lookup returns CDR1 SQVTM and CDR2 ANQGSEA. The CDR3 sequence is CSVYGTGHYGYTF. CDR3 bases: TGCAGCGTCTACGGGACAGGGCACTATGGCTACACCTTC.

The chain carries TRBV7-2 and TRBJ2-2, with unresolved D. Germline V CDR1 and CDR2: SGHTA, FQGNSA. The ends were cut back, 4 bases at V and 3 bases at J, with 15 bases in the middle. The CDR3 totals 16 residues. The CDR3 region has the DNA TGTGCCAGCAGCTCTTATGGGCGCCCGGACACCGGGGAGCTGTTTTTT. Protein product: CASSSYGRPDTGELFF.

This clonotype turned up a few times. V is TRBV30 and J is TRBJ2-5; possible D gene TRBD1, 6 bases. The ends were cut back, 0 bases at V and 3 bases at J, with 23 bases in the middle. The CDR3 loop spans 18 amino acids. The germline gives CDR1 GTSNPN, CDR2 SVGIG (reference sequence). CDR3: CAWSVHVRGHPREETQYF. DNA for the CDR3: TGTGCCTGGAGTGTACATGTCAGGGGCCACCCAAGGGAAGAGACCCAGTACTTC.

This clonotype has just a few counts. The rearrangement links TRBV27 to TRBJ2-7; the D gene could be TRBD1 or TRBD2 (5 bases each). The CDR3 has 13 residues. Trimming took 6 bases from V and 3 from J, leaving 12 bases between them. CDR1 is MNHEY and CDR2 is SMNVEV in the germline V gene (reference sequence). CDR3 sequence: CASSRDGFYEQYF. CDR3 nucleotide sequence: TGTGCCAGCAGCCGGGACGGATTCTACGAGCAGTACTTC.

This chain links TRBV20-1 with TRBJ2-3, with unresolved D. The V gene lost 5 bases and the J gene lost 4 bases, with 10 bases spanning the gap. The CDR3 has 12 amino acids. Germline V gene lookup returns CDR1 DFQATT and CDR2 SNEGSKA (reference sequence). CDR3 protein: CSAGRTSDTQYF. In DNA, the CDR3 is TGCAGTGCTGGCCGGACCTCAGATACGCAGTATTTT.

This chain connects TRBV6-1 to TRBJ1-2; no reliable D call. This CDR3 contains 15 residues. The germline gives CDR1 MNHNS, CDR2 SASEGT. Trimming cost V 6 bases and J 0 bases, with 14 bases left between them. The CDR3 bases are TGTGCCAGCAGCTGGGATGGGGAGGCTAACTATGGCTACACCTTC. Protein product: CASSWDGEANYGYTF.

The J gene is TRBJ2-2, the V gene TRBV7-9, with 10 positions matching TRBD1. Germline V gives CDR1 SEHNR, CDR2 FQNEAQ (reference sequence). The CDR3 runs 16 residues. The ends lost 5 bases at V and 4 bases at J; junction bases unmatched: 7. The DNA of the CDR3 is TGTGCCAGCAGCCCCAGGGGACAGGGGACCACCGGGGAGCTGTTTTTT. This sequence encodes CASSPRGQGTTGELFF.